This T cell receptor beta chain was recovered during a study of preoperative IRX-2 immunotherapy in early breast cancer. The V end was cut by 1 base, the J end by 1 base, with 8 bases between. Germline CDR1 and CDR2: LNHNV and YYDKDF (reference sequence). The CDR3 totals 14 residues. Noted treatment: preoperative locoregional IRX-2 cytokine immunotherapy. The table came from immunoSEQ multiplex PCR; TCRdb's copy has only in-frame clones and leaves some out. Here the sample spans about 32,000 clones, 83% being singletons. The TCR comes from a human donor with breast cancer. Sample: lymph node tissue, taken from a patient treated with IRX-2 immunotherapy. The chain couples TRBV15 to TRBJ2-7; D uncertain. In nucleotides, the CDR3 is TGTGCCACCAGCAGAGCCGAGTCTTCCTACGAGCAGTACTTC. This encodes CATSRAESSYEQYF.